This TCR beta chain comes out of a study of blood T cell repertoires in COVID-19. Study background: PBMCs, B-cell-depleted T cells, or T cells were the source of the cDNA or gDNA that made up the material.

The germline V gene has CDR1 SGHAT and CDR2 FQNNGV. CDR3 length: 15 amino acids. Trimming left V 3 bases short and J 2 bases short, with 10 bases between. As processed by the authors: Estimated nucleated cell counts came from reference gene primer amplification. This table comes from immunoSEQ multiplex PCR, and its TCRdb copy is limited to in-frame clones, with some not included. V, J and clone size reflect that table, while D and trimming were determined from the DNA. The sample shows 200,000 to 300,000 clones, under 85% of them seen only once. This TCR was sampled from a man aged 25 to 45 who had recovered from COVID-19. The specimen sequenced was peripheral blood. The chain is built from TRBV11-2 and TRBJ2-2; D remains ambiguous. This chain's CDR3 is CASSFSVYNTGELFF. The CDR3 DNA reads TGTGCCAGCAGCTTTTCTGTCTATAACACCGGGGAGCTGTTTTTT.